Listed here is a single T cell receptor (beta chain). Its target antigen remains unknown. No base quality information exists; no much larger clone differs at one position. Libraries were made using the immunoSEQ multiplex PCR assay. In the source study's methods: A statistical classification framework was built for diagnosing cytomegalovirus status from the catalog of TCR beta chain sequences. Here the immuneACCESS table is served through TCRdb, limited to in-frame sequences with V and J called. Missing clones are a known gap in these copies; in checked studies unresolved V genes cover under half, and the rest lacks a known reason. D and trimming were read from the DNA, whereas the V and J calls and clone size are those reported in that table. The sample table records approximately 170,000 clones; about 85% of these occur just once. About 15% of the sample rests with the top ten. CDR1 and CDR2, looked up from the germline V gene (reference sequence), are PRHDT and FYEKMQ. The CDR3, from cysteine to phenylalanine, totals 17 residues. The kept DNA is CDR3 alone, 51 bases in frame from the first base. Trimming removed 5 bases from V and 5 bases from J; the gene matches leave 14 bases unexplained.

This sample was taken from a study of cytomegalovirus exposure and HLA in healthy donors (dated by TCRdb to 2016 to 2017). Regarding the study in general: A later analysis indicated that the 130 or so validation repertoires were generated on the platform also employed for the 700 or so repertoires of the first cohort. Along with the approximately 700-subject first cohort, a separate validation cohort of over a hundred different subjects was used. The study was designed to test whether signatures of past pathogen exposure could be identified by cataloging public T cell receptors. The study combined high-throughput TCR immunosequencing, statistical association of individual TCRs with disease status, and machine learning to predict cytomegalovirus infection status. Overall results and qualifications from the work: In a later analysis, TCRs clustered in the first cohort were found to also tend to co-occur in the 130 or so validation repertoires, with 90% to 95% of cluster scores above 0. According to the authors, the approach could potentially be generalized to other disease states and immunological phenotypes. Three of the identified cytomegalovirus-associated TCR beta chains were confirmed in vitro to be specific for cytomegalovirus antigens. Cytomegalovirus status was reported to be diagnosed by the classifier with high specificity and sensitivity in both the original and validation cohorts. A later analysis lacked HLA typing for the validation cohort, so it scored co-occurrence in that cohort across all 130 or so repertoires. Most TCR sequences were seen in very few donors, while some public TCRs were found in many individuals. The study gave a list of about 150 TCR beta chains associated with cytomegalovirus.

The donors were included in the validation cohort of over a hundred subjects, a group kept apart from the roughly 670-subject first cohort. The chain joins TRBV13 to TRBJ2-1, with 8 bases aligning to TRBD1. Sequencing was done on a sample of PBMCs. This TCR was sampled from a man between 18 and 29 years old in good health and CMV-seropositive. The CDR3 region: CASSPGQGAGADNEQFF. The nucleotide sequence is TGTGCCAGCAGCCCAGGTCAGGGGGCAGGGGCTGACAATGAGCAGTTCTTC.